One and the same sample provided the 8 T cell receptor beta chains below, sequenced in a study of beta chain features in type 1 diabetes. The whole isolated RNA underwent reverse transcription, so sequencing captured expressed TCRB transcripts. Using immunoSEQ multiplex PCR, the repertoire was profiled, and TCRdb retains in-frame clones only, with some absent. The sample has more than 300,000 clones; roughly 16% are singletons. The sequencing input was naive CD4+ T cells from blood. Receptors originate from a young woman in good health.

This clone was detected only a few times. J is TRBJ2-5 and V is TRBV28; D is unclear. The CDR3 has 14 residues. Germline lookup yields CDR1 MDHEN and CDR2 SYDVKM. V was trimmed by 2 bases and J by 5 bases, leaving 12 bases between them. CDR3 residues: CASSLVADGETQYF. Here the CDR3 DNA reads TGTGCCAGCAGTTTAGTGGCTGACGGGGAGACCCAGTACTTC.

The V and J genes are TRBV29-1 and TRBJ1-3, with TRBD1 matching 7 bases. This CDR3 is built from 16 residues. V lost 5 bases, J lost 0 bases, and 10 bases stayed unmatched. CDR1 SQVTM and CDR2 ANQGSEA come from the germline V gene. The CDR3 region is CSVQKDRSYSGNTIYF. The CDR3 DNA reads TGCAGCGTTCAGAAGGACAGGTCTTACTCTGGAAACACCATATATTTT.

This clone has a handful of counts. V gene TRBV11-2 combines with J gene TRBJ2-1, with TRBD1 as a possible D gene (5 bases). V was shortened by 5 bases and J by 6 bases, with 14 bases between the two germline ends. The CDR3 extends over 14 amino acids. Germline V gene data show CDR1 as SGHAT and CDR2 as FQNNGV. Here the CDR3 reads CASSPQGVINEQFF. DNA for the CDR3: TGTGCCAGCAGCCCCCAGGGTGTCATCAATGAGCAGTTCTTC.

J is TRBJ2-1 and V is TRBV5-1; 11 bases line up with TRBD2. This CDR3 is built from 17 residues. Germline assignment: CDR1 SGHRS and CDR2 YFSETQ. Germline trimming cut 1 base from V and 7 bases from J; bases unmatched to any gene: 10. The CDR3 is CASSLRRILAGGNEQFF. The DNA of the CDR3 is TGCGCCAGCAGCTTGAGGCGAATATTAGCGGGAGGGAATGAGCAGTTCTTC.

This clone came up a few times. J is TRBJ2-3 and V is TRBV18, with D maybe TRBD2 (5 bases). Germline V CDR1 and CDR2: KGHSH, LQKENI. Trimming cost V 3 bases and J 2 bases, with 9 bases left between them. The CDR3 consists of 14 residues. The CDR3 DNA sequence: TGTGCCAGCTCACCTGAGCGGCTCACAGATACGCAGTATTTT. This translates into CASSPERLTDTQYF. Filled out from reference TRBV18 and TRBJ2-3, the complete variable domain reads NAGVMQNPRHLVRRRGQEARLRCSPMKGHSHVYWYRQLPEEGLKFMVYLQKENIIDESGMPKERFSAEFPKEGPSILRIQQVVRGDSAAYFCASSPERLTDTQYFGPGTRLTVL.

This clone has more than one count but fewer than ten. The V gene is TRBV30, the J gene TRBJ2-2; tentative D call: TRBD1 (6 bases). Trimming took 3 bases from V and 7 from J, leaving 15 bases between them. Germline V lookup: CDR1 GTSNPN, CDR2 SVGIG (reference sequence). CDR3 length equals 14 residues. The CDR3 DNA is TGTGCCTGGAGGCCCACAGGGATTGACGGGGAGCTGTTTTTT. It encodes CAWRPTGIDGELFF.

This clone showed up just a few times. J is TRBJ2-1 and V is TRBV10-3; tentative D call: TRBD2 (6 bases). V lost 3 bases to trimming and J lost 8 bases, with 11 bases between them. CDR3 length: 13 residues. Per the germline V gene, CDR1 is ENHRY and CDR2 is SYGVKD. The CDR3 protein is CAISDIGRHEQFF. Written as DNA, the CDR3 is TGTGCCATCAGTGATATAGGGAGGCATGAGCAGTTCTTC.

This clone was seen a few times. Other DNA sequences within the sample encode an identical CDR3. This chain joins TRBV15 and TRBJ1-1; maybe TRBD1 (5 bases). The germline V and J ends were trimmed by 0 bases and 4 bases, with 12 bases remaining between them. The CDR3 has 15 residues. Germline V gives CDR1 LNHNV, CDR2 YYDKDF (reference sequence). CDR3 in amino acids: CATSRDRQGSTEAFF. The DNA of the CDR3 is TGTGCCACCAGCAGAGACCGTCAGGGCTCCACTGAAGCTTTCTTT.